A single sample gave rise to the 10 T cell receptor beta chains below, sequenced in a study of CD8 T cells in Susac syndrome. An amount of RNA that ranged from roughly 0.5 to 1 ug was reverse transcribed with random hexamers. TCRdb called the immunoSEQ multiplex PCR reads again in MiXCR, with one record for every CDR3 protein. The sample shows tens of thousands of distinct CDR3 sequences, roughly 94% of them seen only once. Sample: CD4+ T cells from PBMCs. These receptors were obtained from a human donor with Susac syndrome.

The chain carries TRBV14 and TRBJ2-2; D possibly corresponds to TRBD1 (6 bases). Germline values: CDR1 SGHDN, CDR2 FVKESK. The CDR3 spans 15 residues. V lost 1 base and J 1 base, leaving 7 bases between the germline ends. The CDR3 DNA is TGTGCCAGCAGCCAAGGGGGGCTGAACACCGGGGAGCTGTTTTTT. It translates to CASSQGGLNTGELFF.

V usage is TRBV7-9 and J usage is TRBJ2-2; D could derive from TRBD1 or TRBD2 (5 bases each). CDR3 length equals 16 residues. V lost 2 bases to trimming and J lost 0 bases, with 10 bases between them. CDR1 and CDR2 from the germline V gene are SEHNR and FQNEAQ (reference sequence). CDR3 nucleotides: TGTGCCAGCAGCTTATTCGGGGCGGCGAACACCGGGGAGCTGTTTTTT. As protein: CASSLFGAANTGELFF.

This sequence joins TRBV20-1 and TRBJ1-6; tentative D call: TRBD1 (6 bases). The CDR3 extends over 14 amino acids. V lost 8 bases and J 7 bases, leaving 18 bases between the germline ends. Germline values: CDR1 DFQATT, CDR2 SNEGSKA (reference sequence). CDR3 coding DNA: TGCAGTCTACGGTGGGGGGGGCCGAATTCACCCCTCCACTTT. Encoded protein: CSLRWGGPNSPLHF.

This clonotype was seen once. The gene calls are TRBV7-7 and TRBJ2-1; possible D gene TRBD1, 7 bases. Germline V gene sequence: CDR1 SSHAT, CDR2 FNYEAQ (reference sequence). This CDR3 contains 13 residues. CDR3 in DNA: TGTGCTAGCGCGACAGGGAGGTACAATGAGCAGTTCTTC. Translating it yields CASATGRYNEQFF.

The V gene is TRBV7-2, the J gene TRBJ2-1, with D possibly being TRBD2 (6 bases). The CDR3 totals 13 residues. Germline loops: CDR1 SGHTA, CDR2 FQGNSA. Trimming left V 5 bases short and J 4 bases short, with 9 bases between. The CDR3 sequence is CASSPGRYNEQFF. The CDR3 region has the DNA TGTGCCAGCAGCCCCGGGAGATACAATGAGCAGTTCTTC.

The gene calls are TRBV4-3 and TRBJ2-3; D is unclear. The CDR3 totals 12 residues. V was clipped by 1 base and J by 7 bases, with 6 bases between them. Germline V gene lookup returns CDR1 LGHNA and CDR2 YSLEER. The CDR3 region has the DNA TGCGCCAGCAGCCAAGGCTCGAATACGCAGTATTTT. It encodes CASSQGSNTQYF.

This rearrangement joins TRBV5-6 to TRBJ2-7, with D perhaps being TRBD1 or TRBD2 (5 bases each). This CDR3 region has 14 residues. V lost 2 bases, J lost 4 bases, and 13 bases lay in between. Germline loops: CDR1 SGHDT, CDR2 YYEEEE. The DNA of the CDR3 is TGTGCCAGCAGCTTCGGGACCGGATTGTACGAGCAGTACTTC. Translating gives CASSFGTGLYEQYF.

This chain links TRBV14 with TRBJ2-2, with TRBD2 matching 10 bases. Losses at the gene ends were 2 bases for V and 4 bases for J; bases not matched to a gene: 1. Germline V gives CDR1 SGHDN, CDR2 FVKESK. This CDR3 is 15 amino acids long. The chain's CDR3 is CASSQRTSGTGELFF. For the CDR3, the DNA is TGTGCCAGCAGCCAACGGACTAGCGGCACCGGGGAGCTGTTTTTT.

This clonotype has just a few counts. The V and J genes are TRBV11-2 and TRBJ2-7; a possible D gene is TRBD2 (6 bases). Germline CDR1 SGHAT, CDR2 FQNNGV. Trimming pared 2 bases from V and 1 base from J, leaving 9 bases between. The CDR3 is 14 residues long. The DNA of the CDR3 is TGTGCCAGCAGCTTAACCGGACTATCCTACGAGCAGTACTTC. This gives the protein CASSLTGLSYEQYF. The complete variable domain, with remaining parts taken from reference TRBV11-2 and TRBJ2-7, reads EAGVAQSPRYKIIEKRQSVAFWCNPISGHATLYWYQQILGQGPKLLIQFQNNGVVDDSQLPKDRFSAERLKGVDSTLKIQPAKLEDSAVYLCASSLTGLSYEQYFGPGTRLTVT.

V usage is TRBV5-6 and J usage is TRBJ1-5; D is undetermined. With 0 bases removed from V and 7 bases from J, the gap between germline ends came to 11 bases. CDR3 length: 14 amino acids. Germline V lookup: CDR1 SGHDT, CDR2 YYEEEE. CDR3 sequence: CASSLGRFRQPQHF. The CDR3 DNA reads as TGTGCCAGCAGCTTGGGACGCTTCCGACAGCCCCAGCATTTT.